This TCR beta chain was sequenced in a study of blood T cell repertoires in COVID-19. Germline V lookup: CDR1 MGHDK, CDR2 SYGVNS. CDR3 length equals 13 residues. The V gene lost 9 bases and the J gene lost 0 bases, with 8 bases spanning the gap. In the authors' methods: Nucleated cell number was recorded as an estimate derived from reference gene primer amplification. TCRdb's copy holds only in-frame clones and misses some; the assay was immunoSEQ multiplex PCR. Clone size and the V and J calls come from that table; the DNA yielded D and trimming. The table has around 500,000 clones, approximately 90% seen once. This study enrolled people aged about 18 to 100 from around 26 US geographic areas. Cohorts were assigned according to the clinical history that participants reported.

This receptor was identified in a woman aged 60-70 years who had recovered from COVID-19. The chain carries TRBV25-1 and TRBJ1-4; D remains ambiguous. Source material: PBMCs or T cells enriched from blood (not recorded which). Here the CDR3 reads CARIVATNEKLFF. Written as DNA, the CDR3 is TGTGCCAGAATAGTCGCAACTAATGAAAAACTGTTTTTT.